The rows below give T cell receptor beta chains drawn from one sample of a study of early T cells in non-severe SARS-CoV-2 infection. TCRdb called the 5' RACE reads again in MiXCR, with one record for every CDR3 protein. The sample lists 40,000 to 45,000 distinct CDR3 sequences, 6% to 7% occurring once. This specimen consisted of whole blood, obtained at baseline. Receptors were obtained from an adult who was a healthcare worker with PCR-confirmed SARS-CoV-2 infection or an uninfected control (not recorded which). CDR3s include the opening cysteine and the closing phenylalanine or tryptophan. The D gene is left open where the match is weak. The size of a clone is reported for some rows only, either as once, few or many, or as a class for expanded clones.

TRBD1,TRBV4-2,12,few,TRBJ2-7,TGTGCCAGCAGCCCCGGACAGGGAAGGCAGTACTTC,CASSPGQGRQYF
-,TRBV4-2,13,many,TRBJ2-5,TGTGCCAGCAGCCAAGTACTCGGAGAGACCCAGTACTTC,CASSQVLGETQYF
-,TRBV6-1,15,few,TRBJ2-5,TGTGCCAGCAGTATTGGGTCGGGGGTCTACGAGACCCAGTACTTC,CASSIGSGVYETQYF
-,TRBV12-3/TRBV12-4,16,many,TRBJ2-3,TGTGCCAGCAGTTTTAAAGCTAGTGTCGGCACAGATACGCAGTATTTT,CASSFKASVGTDTQYF
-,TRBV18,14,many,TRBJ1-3,TGTGCCAGCTCACCAGGGGGATCTGGAAACACCATATATTTT,CASSPGGSGNTIYF
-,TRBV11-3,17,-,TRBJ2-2,-,CASSLLWQGVIPGSCFF
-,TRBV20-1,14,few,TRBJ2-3,TGCAGTGCTAGTGACAGTCCTAGCACAGATACGCAGTATTTT,CSASDSPSTDTQYF
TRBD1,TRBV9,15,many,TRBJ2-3,TGTGCCAGCAGCGTAGGAGTGACAGGGGAGAATACGCAGTATTTT,CASSVGVTGENTQYF
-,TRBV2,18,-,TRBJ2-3,TGTGCCAGCAGTGAATCCTTGCACGGAGCCCAGGGCGGAGATACGCAGTATTTT,CASSESLHGAQGGDTQYF
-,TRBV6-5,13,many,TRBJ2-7,TGTGCCAGCAGTCGACAGTTCTCCTACGAGCAGTACTTC,CASSRQFSYEQYF
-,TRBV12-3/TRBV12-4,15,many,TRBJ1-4,TGTGCCAGCAGTTTGGTCGGGGTCCTCCTTGAAAAACTGTTTTTT,CASSLVGVLLEKLFF
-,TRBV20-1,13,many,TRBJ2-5,TGCAGTGCTACCGAACCCGTCCAAGAGACCCAGTACTTC,CSATEPVQETQYF
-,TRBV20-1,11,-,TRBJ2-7,TGCAGTGCTAGAGATGCGCACGAGCAGTACTTC,CSARDAHEQYF
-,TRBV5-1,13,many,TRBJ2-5,TGCGCCAGCAGCACCACAGGGTTGGAGACCCAGTACTTC,CASSTTGLETQYF
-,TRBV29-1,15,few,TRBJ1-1,TGCAGCGTAACCGACAGCTTTTTCAGGAACACTGAAGCTTTCTTT,CSVTDSFFRNTEAFF
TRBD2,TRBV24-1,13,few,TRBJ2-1,TGTGCCACCGGGCTAGCGGGAGACAATGAGCAGTTCTTC,CATGLAGDNEQFF
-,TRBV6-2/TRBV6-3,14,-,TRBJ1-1,TGTGCCAGCAGGAGAGGACAGACCAACACTGAAGCTTTCTTT,CASRRGQTNTEAFF
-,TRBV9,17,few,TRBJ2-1,TGTGCCAGCAGCGCAGGGGCCTTGAGTAGTCCCTACAATGAGCAGTTCTTC,CASSAGALSSPYNEQFF
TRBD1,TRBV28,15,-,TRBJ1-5,TGTGCCAGCCTGTTCCGGGACAGGGAAAGCCAGCCCCAGCATTTT,CASLFRDRESQPQHF
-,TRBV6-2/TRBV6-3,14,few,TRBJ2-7,TGTGCCAGCAGTAGCTCCAGGGGCCCCTACGAGCAGTACTTC,CASSSSRGPYEQYF
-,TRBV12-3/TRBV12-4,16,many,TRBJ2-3,TGTGCCAGCAGTTTAGACGGCAGGGCATTCGGGGATACGCAGTATTTT,CASSLDGRAFGDTQYF
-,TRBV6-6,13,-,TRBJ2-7,TGTGCCAGCATCCGGACGGGCCCCTACGAGCAGTACTTC,CASIRTGPYEQYF
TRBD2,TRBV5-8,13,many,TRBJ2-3,TGTGCCAGCAGCTTGGCTAGCGGGGATACGCAGTATTTT,CASSLASGDTQYF
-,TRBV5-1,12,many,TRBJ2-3,TGCGCCAGCACCGATCTAGCGGATACGCAGTATTTT,CASTDLADTQYF
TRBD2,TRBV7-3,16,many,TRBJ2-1,TGTGCCAGCAGCATCTCCGGGACTAGCCTTCTCAATGAGCAGTTCTTC,CASSISGTSLLNEQFF
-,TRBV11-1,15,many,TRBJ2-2,TGTGCCAGCAGCTTAGGGGGGCTGAGCACCGGGGAGCTGTTTTTT,CASSLGGLSTGELFF
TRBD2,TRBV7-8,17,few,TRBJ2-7,TGTGCCAGCAGCTTAGCGTTGGCACGGACTAGCGGCTACGAGCAGTACTTC,CASSLALARTSGYEQYF
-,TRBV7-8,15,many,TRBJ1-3,TGTGCCAGCAGCGAGCAGAGAAGCTCTGGAAACACCATATATTTT,CASSEQRSSGNTIYF
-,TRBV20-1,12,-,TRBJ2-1,TGCAGTGCTCCCGGCGGGCGTAATGAGCAGTTCTTC,CSAPGGRNEQFF
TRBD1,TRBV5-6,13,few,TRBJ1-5,TGTGCCAGCAGCCCGCCGACAGGGAGACCCCAGCATTTT,CASSPPTGRPQHF
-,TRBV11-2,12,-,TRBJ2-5,TGTGCCAGCAGCTTAGTCGTGGAGACCCAGTACTTC,CASSLVVETQYF
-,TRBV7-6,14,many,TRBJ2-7,TGTGCCAGCAGCTTATCAGGGGCTTCCTACGAGCAGTACTTC,CASSLSGASYEQYF
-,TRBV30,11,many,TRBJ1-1,TGTGCCTGGATTCCCGGACAAGGGGCTTTCTTT,CAWIPGQGAFF